The 13 T cell receptor beta chains presented below share a single source sample, sequenced in a study of blood T cell repertoires in COVID-19. Some clones are missing from TCRdb's copy, which holds only in-frame ones; the method was immunoSEQ multiplex PCR. The sample yields tens of thousands of clones, 80% to 90% seen once. Sequencing was performed on peripheral blood. The receptors were sampled from a middle-aged man with acute or convalescent COVID-19.

The chain joins TRBV5-1 to TRBJ1-5, with D maybe TRBD1 (6 bases). The CDR3 has 15 amino acids. The V and J ends lost 0 bases and 7 bases respectively, with 14 bases between them. Per germline, CDR1 SGHRS and CDR2 YFSETQ. CDR3 protein: CASSLEGGGGQPQHF. The CDR3 DNA reads as TGCGCCAGCAGCTTGGAAGGGGGAGGGGGACAGCCCCAGCATTTT.

The V and J genes are TRBV21-1 and TRBJ1-2; TRBD1, the D gene given by the table, was not confirmed from the DNA. TRBV21-1 is listed as a pseudogene. The CDR3 extends over 18 amino acids. The CDR3 nucleotides read TGTGCCAGCAGCAAAATTGGGGCCAGCCAGGGGGTGTTCTATGGCTACACCTTC. Amino acids: CASSKIGASQGVFYGYTF.

The CDR3 DNA reads as TGTGCCAGCAGCCAAGGAGTATACTATGGCTACACCTTC. Protein product: CASSQGVYYGYTF. V and J are TRBV14 and TRBJ1-2, with no clear D. The germline V gene has CDR1 SGHDN and CDR2 FVKESK. The CDR3 is 13 amino acids. V lost 1 base and J lost 3, with 6 bases in between.

The V gene is TRBV11-2, the J gene TRBJ2-3; perhaps TRBD2 as D (7 bases). CDR3 length equals 16 residues. Trimming removed 2 bases from V and 4 bases from J, with 16 bases in between. The germline gives CDR1 SGHAT, CDR2 FQNNGV. CDR3 loop: CASSLLAGALADTQYF. The CDR3 DNA is TGTGCCAGCAGCTTATTGGCGGGGGCCTTAGCAGATACGCAGTATTTT.

The chain uses TRBV20-1 and TRBJ1-1; the D is unclear. Germline CDR1 and CDR2: DFQATT and SNEGSKA (reference sequence). CDR3 size: 11 residues. V gave up 6 bases and J gave up 10 bases, with 15 bases separating them. Here the CDR3 reads CSAFETTRAFF. CDR3 DNA sequence: TGCAGTGCCTTCGAGACAACGAGAGCTTTCTTT.

This clone was seen a single time. The chain combines TRBV5-8 with TRBJ2-3, with 8 bases identical to TRBD2. V dropped 2 bases and J dropped 4; count of bases not matched to a gene: 3. Germline CDR1 is SGHTS and CDR2 is YDEGEE. CDR3 length: 14 amino acids. DNA of the CDR3: TGTGCCAGCAGCTTACGGGGGGGAGCAGATACGCAGTATTTT. Translated: CASSLRGGADTQYF.

This sequence joins TRBV5-1 and TRBJ1-2; D unclear. In germline, CDR1 is SGHRS, CDR2 YFSETQ. Trimming took 4 bases from V and 6 from J, leaving 13 bases between them. This CDR3 comprises 13 residues. The CDR3 loop reads CASSLGREDGYTF. In nucleotides, the CDR3 is TGCGCCAGCAGCCTGGGCCGGGAAGATGGCTACACCTTC. Supplemented by reference TRBV5-1 and TRBJ1-2, the full variable domain reads KAGVTQTPRYLIKTRGQQVTLSCSPISGHRSVSWYQQTPGQGLQFLFEYFSETQRNKGNFPGRFSGRQFSNSRSEMNVSTLELGDSALYLCASSLGREDGYTFGSGTRLTVV.

The V and J genes are TRBV19 and TRBJ1-2; the D is unclear. The V end lost 3 bases, the J end lost 5 bases, and 7 bases lay between the germline ends. The germline V gene has CDR1 LNHDA and CDR2 SQIVND (reference sequence). The CDR3 has 12 amino acids. The CDR3 loop is CASSIYGYGYTF. The DNA of the CDR3 is TGTGCCAGTAGTATCTACGGGTATGGCTACACCTTC.

The gene calls are TRBV28 and TRBJ2-7; possible D gene TRBD2, 6 bases. The CDR3 loop spans 14 amino acids. Germline-derived CDR1 and CDR2 are MDHEN and SYDVKM. V shed 2 bases and J shed 4 bases, with 12 bases lying between them. The CDR3 region has the DNA TGTGCCAGCAGTTTAGGGAGGAGGGGTTACGAGCAGTACTTC. It codes for CASSLGRRGYEQYF.

V is TRBV10-3 and J is TRBJ2-2; D is unresolved. The ends were cut back, 1 base at V and 3 bases at J, with 6 bases in the middle. The germline gives CDR1 ENHRY, CDR2 SYGVKD. This CDR3 region has 14 residues. The CDR3 nucleotides read TGTGCCATCAGTGAGTACTCGGACACCGGGGAGCTGTTTTTT. It specifies CAISEYSDTGELFF.

The chain combines TRBV19 with TRBJ1-5; 7 bases line up with TRBD1. CDR1 and CDR2 from the germline V gene are LNHDA and SQIVND (reference sequence). V shed 11 bases, J shed 3 bases, and the junction held 10 bases outside the gene matches. This CDR3 is built from 14 residues. The CDR3: CASSLKGANQPQHF. The CDR3 DNA is TGTGCCTCATCCTTGAAGGGGGCCAATCAGCCCCAGCATTTT.

This chain connects TRBV7-8 to TRBJ1-3; 7 nucleotides line up with TRBD1. CDR3 length: 16 amino acids. V dropped 5 bases and J dropped 5; count of bases not matched to a gene: 12. Germline CDR1 SGHVS, CDR2 FQNEAQ. CDR3 sequence reads: CASSGGTVPLRNTIYF. Here the CDR3 DNA reads TGTGCCAGCAGCGGCGGGACAGTCCCGCTACGAAACACCATATATTTT. The full variable domain, completed using reference TRBV7-8 and TRBJ1-3, is GAGVSQSPRYKVAKRGQDVALRCDPISGHVSLFWYQQALGQGPEFLTYFQNEAQLDKSGLPSDRFFAERPEGSVSTLKIQRTQQEDSAVYLCASSGGTVPLRNTIYFGEGSWLTVV.

The rearrangement uses TRBV5-1 and TRBJ2-5, with D possibly TRBD2 on 5 matching bases. Germline CDR1 reads SGHRS; CDR2 reads YFSETQ. Trimming left V 5 bases short and J 4 bases short, with 18 bases between. This CDR3 contains 15 residues. CDR3 loop: CASSPNTRRAETQYF. CDR3 DNA: TGCGCCAGCAGTCCTAACACCCGGCGGGCAGAGACCCAGTACTTC.